This T cell receptor (beta chain) is from a study of blood T cell repertoires in COVID-19. Looking at the study overall: The origin of the acute and convalescent COVID-19 samples was the United States, Italy and Spain. Sample material is recorded as cDNA or gDNA derived from T cells, B-cell-depleted T cells, or PBMCs.

In the original analysis: Cell counts per sample came from amplifying reference gene primers. TCRdb keeps only in-frame clones here, not all; method: immunoSEQ multiplex PCR. The D gene and trimming were derived from the DNA, and the V and J assignments and clone size from that table. The table has some 99,000 clones, over 70% seen once; the top ten hold approximately 4.2%. The CDR3 loop spans 18 amino acids. In germline, CDR1 is SGHNT, CDR2 YYREEE (reference sequence). Deletions cut 0 bases from V and 0 bases from J, with 16 bases between. Sequenced input: peripheral blood. The chain is built from TRBV5-4 and TRBJ2-4; D is perhaps TRBD2 (6 bases). This clonotype was sampled from a human donor in a cohort sampled during active or convalescent COVID-19. CDR3 protein: CASSLARDWSLAKNIQYF. The DNA for the CDR3 is TGTGCCAGCAGCTTGGCTAGGGACTGGAGTCTAGCCAAAAACATTCAGTACTTC.